The clone carrying this T cell receptor beta chain is deemed medium-sized. Node-negative disease was confirmed in all patients by CT and PET/CT, with no prior chemotherapy, radiotherapy or other malignancies. The CDR3 loop spans 15 amino acids. Trimming took 2 bases from V and 2 from J, leaving 11 bases between them. CDR1 and CDR2 (germline): MDHEN, SYDVKM. The sample comes from a study of prognosis after radiotherapy for stage I lung cancer. Researchers used two-round multiplex PCR to amplify TCR beta CDR3 starting from genomic DNA. Individual primers that were specific to each TRBV and TRBJ gene served in first-round PCR. TCRdb reprocessed the multiplex PCR reads with MiXCR, giving one entry per CDR3 protein. The sample lists about 35,000 distinct CDR3 sequences, less than 35% occurring once.

Here the sequenced sample was PBMCs, taken before or after stereotactic body radiation therapy (not recorded which). The V and J genes are TRBV28 and TRBJ2-3; D is tentatively TRBD1 or TRBD2 (5 bases each). The receptor's source is a donor over 45 with non-small cell lung cancer. The CDR3 loop reads CASSLTGTYTDTQYF. CDR3 nucleotides: TGTGCCAGCAGTTTAACGGGGACCTACACAGATACGCAGTATTTT.